Below, 5 T cell receptor beta chains from the same sample are listed, as sequenced in a study of identical twins. One entry per CDR3 protein results from TCRdb running MiXCR on the 5' RACE reads. This table has hundreds of thousands of distinct CDR3 sequences, around 6% appearing once. Sequencing used naive T cells sorted from blood. The receptors shown here come from a man between 18 and 35 years old in good health.

Ten or more counts support this clonotype. J is TRBJ1-1 and V is TRBV20-1; 9 bases match TRBD1. J lost 5 bases, V lost 3 bases, and 4 bases had no gene match. The germline V gene encodes CDR1 DFQATT and CDR2 SNEGSKA (reference sequence). The length of the CDR3 is 13 residues. In DNA form, the CDR3 reads TGCAGTGCTAGGGGACAGGGAGAGACTGAAGCTTTCTTT. This translates into CSARGQGETEAFF.

This clonotype appeared many times. The J gene is TRBJ2-1, the V gene TRBV6-5; 8 nucleotides align to TRBD2. CDR3 length equals 16 residues. Losses at the gene ends were 2 bases for V and 6 bases for J; bases not matched to a gene: 9. Looked up from germline, CDR1 is MNHEY and CDR2 is SVGAGI. The DNA of the CDR3 is TGTGCCAGCAGTTACCTCGCGGGAGGACCGTCCAATGAGCAGTTCTTC. It specifies CASSYLAGGPSNEQFF.

V gene TRBV20-1 combines with J gene TRBJ2-3; 13 bases align to TRBD2. Germline CDR1 reads DFQATT; CDR2 reads SNEGSKA (reference sequence). Trimming at V came to 3 bases and at J to 4 bases, leaving 4 bases not matched to a gene. The CDR3 sequence is 15 residues long. Here the CDR3 reads CSASGLAGVSDTQYF. The DNA of the CDR3 is TGCAGTGCTAGCGGACTAGCGGGAGTGTCAGATACGCAGTATTTT.

V usage is TRBV5-1 and J usage is TRBJ2-5; D ambiguous. The germline V and J ends were trimmed by 1 base and 1 base, with 5 bases remaining between them. Germline CDR1 and CDR2: SGHRS and YFSETQ. The CDR3 is 13 residues long. CDR3 bases: TGCGCCAGCAGCTTGTTCATCCAAGAGACCCAGTACTTC. It specifies CASSLFIQETQYF.

The chain joins TRBV30 to TRBJ2-1; 10 bases match TRBD2. This CDR3 comprises 14 residues. V trimming: 2 bases; J trimming: 4 bases; junction bases outside the gene matches: 2. Germline V CDR1 and CDR2: GTSNPN, SVGIG (reference sequence). The CDR3 sequence: CAWSKAGGYNEQFF. CDR3 in DNA: TGTGCCTGGAGTAAAGCGGGAGGGTACAATGAGCAGTTCTTC.